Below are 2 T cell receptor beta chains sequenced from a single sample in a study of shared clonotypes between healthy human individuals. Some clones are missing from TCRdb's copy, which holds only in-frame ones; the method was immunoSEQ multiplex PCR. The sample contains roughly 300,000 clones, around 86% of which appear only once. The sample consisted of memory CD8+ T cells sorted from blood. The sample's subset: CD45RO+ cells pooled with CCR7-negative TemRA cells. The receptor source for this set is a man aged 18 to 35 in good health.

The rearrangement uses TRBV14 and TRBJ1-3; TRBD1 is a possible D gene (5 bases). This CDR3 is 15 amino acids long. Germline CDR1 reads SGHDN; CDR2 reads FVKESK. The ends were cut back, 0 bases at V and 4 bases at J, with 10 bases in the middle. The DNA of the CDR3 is TGTGCCAGCAGCCAAGACAGGGAACTAGGAAACACCATATATTTT. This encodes CASSQDRELGNTIYF.

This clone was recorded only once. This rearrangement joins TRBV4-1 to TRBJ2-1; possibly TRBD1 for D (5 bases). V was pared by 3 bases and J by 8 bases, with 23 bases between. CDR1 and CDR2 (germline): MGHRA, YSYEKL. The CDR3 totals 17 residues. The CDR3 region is CASSQVPGMKNVDEQFF. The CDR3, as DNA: TGCGCCAGCAGCCAGGTCCCAGGGATGAAGAACGTGGATGAGCAGTTCTTC.